This T cell receptor beta chain comes out of a study of early T cells in non-severe SARS-CoV-2 infection. TCRdb analysed the 5' RACE reads with MiXCR anew, one entry per CDR3 protein. The sample yields 55,000 to 75,000 distinct CDR3 sequences, under 10% seen once. Trimming at V came to 5 bases and at J to 1 base, leaving 4 bases not matched to a gene. This CDR3 has 14 amino acids. The germline gives CDR1 MDHEN, CDR2 SYDVKM. The chain has TRBV28 and TRBJ2-7; 8 nucleotides match TRBD2. This receptor was obtained from an adult who was a healthcare worker with PCR-confirmed SARS-CoV-2 infection or an uninfected control (not recorded which). Sequencing input: whole blood. The CDR3 DNA is TGTGCCAGCAGTCAACCGGGAGGGTCCTACGAGCAGTACTTC. Protein: CASSQPGGSYEQYF.